A few counts support the clone carrying this TCR beta chain. Antigen unknown. The data were taken from a study of identical twins. General observations from the study: Fewer insertions characterized abundant cord blood beta clonotypes, whereas memory repertoires showed none.

This CDR3 region has 13 residues. CDR1 and CDR2 (germline): SGDLS, YYNGEE. Trimming pared 0 bases from V and 6 bases from J, leaving 9 bases between. Unique molecular identifiers were present on the cDNA, which also gained a universal primer site by template switching. In TCRdb, the 5' RACE reads were re-called with MiXCR into one record per CDR3 protein. The table lists just under 650,000 distinct CDR3 sequences, about 7% of them singletons, with 1.6% in the top ten. These data also featured in a second study, about yellow fever vaccine responses in identical twins.

The sample taken for sequencing was PBMCs. The TCR comes from a woman aged 18-35 years in good health. This chain connects TRBV9 to TRBJ1-1; D is unresolved. The CDR3 sequence: CASSVGGVSEAFF. DNA of the CDR3: TGTGCCAGCAGCGTAGGGGGAGTCTCTGAAGCTTTCTTT.